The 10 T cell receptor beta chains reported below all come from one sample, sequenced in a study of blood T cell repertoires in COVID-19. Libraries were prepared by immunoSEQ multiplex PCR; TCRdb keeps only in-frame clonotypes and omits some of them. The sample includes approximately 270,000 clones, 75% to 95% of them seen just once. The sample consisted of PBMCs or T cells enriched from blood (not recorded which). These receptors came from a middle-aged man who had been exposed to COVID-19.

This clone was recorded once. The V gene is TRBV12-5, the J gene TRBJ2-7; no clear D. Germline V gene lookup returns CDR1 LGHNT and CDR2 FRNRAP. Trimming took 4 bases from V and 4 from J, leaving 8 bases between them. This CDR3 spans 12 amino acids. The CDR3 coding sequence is TGTGCTAGTGGTTCAGGATTTTACGAGCAGTACTTC. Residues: CASGSGFYEQYF.

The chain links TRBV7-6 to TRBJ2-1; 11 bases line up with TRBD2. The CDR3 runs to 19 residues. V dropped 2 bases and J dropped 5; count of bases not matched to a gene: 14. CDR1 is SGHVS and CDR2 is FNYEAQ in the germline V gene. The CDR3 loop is CASSLSEGLAGGNHNEQFF. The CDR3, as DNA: TGTGCCAGCAGCTTAAGCGAAGGGCTAGCGGGAGGTAACCACAATGAGCAGTTCTTC.

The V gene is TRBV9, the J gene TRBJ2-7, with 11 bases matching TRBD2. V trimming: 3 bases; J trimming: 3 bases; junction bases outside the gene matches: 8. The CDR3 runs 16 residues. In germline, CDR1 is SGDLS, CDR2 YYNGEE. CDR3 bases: TGTGCCAGCAGCGCCTTGGGGACTAGCGGTGTCTACGAGCAGTACTTC. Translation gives CASSALGTSGVYEQYF.

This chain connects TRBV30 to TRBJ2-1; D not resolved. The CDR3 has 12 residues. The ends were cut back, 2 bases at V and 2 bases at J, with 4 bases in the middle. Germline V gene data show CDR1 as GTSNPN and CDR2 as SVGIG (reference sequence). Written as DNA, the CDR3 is TGTGCCTGGAGTCGGGCCTACAATGAGCAGTTCTTC. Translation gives CAWSRAYNEQFF.

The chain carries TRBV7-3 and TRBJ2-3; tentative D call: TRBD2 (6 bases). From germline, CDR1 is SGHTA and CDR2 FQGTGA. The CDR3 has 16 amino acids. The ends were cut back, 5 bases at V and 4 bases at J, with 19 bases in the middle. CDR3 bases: TGTGCCAGCAGCCGGGCGGCGGGACGACGGGCAGATACGCAGTATTTT. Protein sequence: CASSRAAGRRADTQYF.

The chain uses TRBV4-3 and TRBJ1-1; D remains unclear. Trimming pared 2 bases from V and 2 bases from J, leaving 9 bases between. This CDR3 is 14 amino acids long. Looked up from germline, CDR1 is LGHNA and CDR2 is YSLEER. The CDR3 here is CASSQRDTNTEAFF. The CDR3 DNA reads TGCGCCAGCAGCCAAAGAGACACAAACACTGAAGCTTTCTTT.

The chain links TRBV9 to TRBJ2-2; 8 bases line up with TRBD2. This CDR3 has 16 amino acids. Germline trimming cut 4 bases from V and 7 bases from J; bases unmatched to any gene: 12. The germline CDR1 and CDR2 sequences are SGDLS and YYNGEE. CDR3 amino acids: CASSSRRTSRDGELFF. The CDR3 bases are TGTGCCAGCAGCTCTCGACGGACTAGCCGGGACGGGGAGCTGTTTTTT.

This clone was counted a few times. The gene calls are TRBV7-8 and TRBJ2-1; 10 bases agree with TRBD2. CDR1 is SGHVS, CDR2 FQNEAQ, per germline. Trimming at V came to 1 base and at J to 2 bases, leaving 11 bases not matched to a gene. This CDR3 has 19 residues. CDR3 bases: TGTGCCAGCAGCTTAGTTCTAGCGGGAGTACAAGTAGCCTACAATGAGCAGTTCTTC. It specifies CASSLVLAGVQVAYNEQFF.

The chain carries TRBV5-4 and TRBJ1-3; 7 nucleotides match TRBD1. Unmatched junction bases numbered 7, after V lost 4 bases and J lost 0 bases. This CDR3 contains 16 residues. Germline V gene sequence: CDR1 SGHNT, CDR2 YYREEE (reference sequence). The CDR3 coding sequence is TGTGCCAGCAGCCCGGACAGGTCGCGCTCTGGAAACACCATATATTTT. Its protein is CASSPDRSRSGNTIYF. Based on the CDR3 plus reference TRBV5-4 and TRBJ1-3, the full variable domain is ETGVTQSPTHLIKTRGQQVTLRCSSQSGHNTVSWYQQALGQGPQFIFQYYREEENGRGNFPPRFSGLQFPNYSSELNVNALELDDSALYLCASSPDRSRSGNTIYFGEGSWLTVV.

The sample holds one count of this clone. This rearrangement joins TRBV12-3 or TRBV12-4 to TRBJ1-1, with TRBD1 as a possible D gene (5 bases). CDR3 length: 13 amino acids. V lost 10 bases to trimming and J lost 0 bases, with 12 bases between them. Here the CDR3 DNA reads TGTGCCACCAAGGGGTCGCTGAACACTGAAGCTTTCTTT. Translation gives CATKGSLNTEAFF.